The rows below give T cell receptor beta chains drawn from one sample of a study of metastatic and nonmetastatic thyroid tumors. Using MiXCR, TCRdb reanalyzed the PCR reads. The data hold fewer than 20,000 clones, with 15% to 18% observed a single time. The sequenced sample consisted of blood. The receptors were gathered from a female donor with papillary thyroid cancer or a benign thyroid nodule (not recorded which). Some clones in this sample may be carry-over from other donors' samples. CDR3s include the opening cysteine and the closing phenylalanine or tryptophan. The order of the fields is CDR3 protein, clone size, V gene, J gene. Not all rows give a size; the values are once, few, many and, for expanded clones, a class.

CASSLQRSTDTQYF	many	TRBV6-1	TRBJ2-3
CASSDSRAVYGYTF	many	TRBV5-5	TRBJ1-2
CASSYSGVGLYEQYF	medium-sized	TRBV6-1	TRBJ2-7
CASSFFAGANYEQYF	NA	TRBV5-1	TRBJ2-7
CASSPTGGPQETQYF	many	TRBV7-7	TRBJ2-5
CASITTSGGPTDTQYF	few	TRBV10-1	TRBJ2-3
CSAGKELGLAVYNEQFF	NA	TRBV20-1	TRBJ2-1
CASSFVRRAGNQPQHF	many	TRBV28	TRBJ1-5
CASSSTGYGYTF	medium-sized	TRBV6-1	TRBJ1-2
CASSPSETANYGYTF	many	TRBV9	TRBJ1-2
CASSEQGSGNTIYF	many	TRBV2	TRBJ1-3
CASSFDRGQPQHF	many	TRBV7-9	TRBJ1-5
CASSPNAGSSYNEQFF	many	TRBV18	TRBJ2-1
CASSSDSLNQPQHF	many	TRBV19	TRBJ1-5
CASSQGDREQDNEQFF	many	TRBV4-1	TRBJ2-1
CASSLRTSGSPDEQFF	many	TRBV3-1	TRBJ2-1